This T cell receptor beta chain was recovered during a study of neoadjuvant nivolumab and ipilimumab in lung cancer. Findings and caveats of the study: TCR sequencing covered a small number of samples. Compared with tumor-adjacent uninvolved lung, resected tumors showed greater richness and clonality. Blood richness before therapy tracked richness in tumors resected after neoadjuvant therapy. Only two of four nivolumab-treated tumors gained richness and clonality by surgery.

V dropped 4 bases and J dropped 1; count of bases not matched to a gene: 12. The germline CDR1 and CDR2 sequences are SGHDT and YYEEEE. This CDR3 is 18 amino acids long. Sequencing used immunoSEQ multiplex PCR; TCRdb keeps in-frame clones, though not all of them. The sample lists some 18,000 clones; roughly three quarters were seen once. Details on this clone: Its antigen is as yet unknown.

This chain connects TRBV5-6 to TRBJ2-1, with 9 bases that match TRBD1. The sequence was obtained from an adult with non-small cell lung cancer. The source material was tumor tissue, sampled after neoadjuvant nivolumab, alone or with ipilimumab, at or shortly before surgery. The CDR3 reads CASSPTGGSRLSYNEQFF. The DNA for the CDR3 is TGTGCCAGCAGCCCTACAGGGGGCAGCCGGTTATCCTACAATGAGCAGTTCTTC. The entire variable domain, with the rest obtained from reference TRBV5-6 and TRBJ2-1, is as follows: DAGVTQSPTHLIKTRGQQVTLRCSPKSGHDTVSWYQQALGQGPQFIFQYYEEEERQRGNFPDRFSGHQFPNYSSELNVNALLLGDSALYLCASSPTGGSRLSYNEQFFGPGTRLTVL.